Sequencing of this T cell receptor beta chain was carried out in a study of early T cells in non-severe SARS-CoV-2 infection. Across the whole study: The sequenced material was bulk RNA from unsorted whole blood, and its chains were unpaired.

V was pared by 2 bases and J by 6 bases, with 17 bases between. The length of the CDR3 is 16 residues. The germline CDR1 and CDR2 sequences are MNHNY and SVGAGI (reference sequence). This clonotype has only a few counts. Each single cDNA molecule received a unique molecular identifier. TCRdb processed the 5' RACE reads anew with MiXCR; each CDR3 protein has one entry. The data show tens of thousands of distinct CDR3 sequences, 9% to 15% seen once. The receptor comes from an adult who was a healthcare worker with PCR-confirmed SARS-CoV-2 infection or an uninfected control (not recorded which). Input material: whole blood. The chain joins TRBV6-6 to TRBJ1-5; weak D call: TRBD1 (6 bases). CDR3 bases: TGTGCCAGCAGTTACGGAAGGGGGGGCCTTAGTCAGCCCCAGCATTTT. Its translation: CASSYGRGGLSQPQHF.